Listed here is a single TCR beta chain. Its antigen is still unknown. Per-base quality was not reported, and no clone a single base away is much larger than it. The junction carries 13 bases between V and J, which are trimmed by 1 base and 6 bases respectively. CDR1 and CDR2, looked up from the germline V gene, are SGHRS and YFSETQ. Taken from cysteine to phenylalanine, the CDR3 has 15 residues. Solely the CDR3 DNA is kept, with 45 bases framed from the first base. The record originates from a study of T cell repertoires in cytomegalovirus infection (dated by TCRdb to between 2019 and 2020). With regard to the full study: Donor HLA type was relevant to the analysis, because carriage of CMV infection together with the matching HLA type was indicated by public TCR beta signatures.

Summary of the overall study and its limitations: The ex vivo response was dominated by HLA-C-restricted CMV-specific TCR beta clonotypes, which also provided the single most frequent clonotype in two of eight donors. In both this cohort and an independent cohort of 300 to 450 donors, the cumulative frequency of public TCR beta family members distinguished carriers of CMV infection plus the relevant HLA type.

The run used an Illumina HiSeq 1500. Using fastp trimming at Q25 and MiXCR clonotype assembly, TCRdb reanalyzed the public sequencing data and kept in-frame beta chains. Under each unique CDR3 protein, matching rows form one entry showing the most common genes and DNA. Present in this sample are 450,000 to 650,000 distinct CDR3 sequences, around 27% of which were seen just once. The ten largest clonotypes hold 13% of the sample. Recombination connected TRBV5-1 to TRBJ2-2, with a tentative D call of TRBD1 or TRBD2, each matching 5 bases. The source of this sequence is a human donor in good health (CMV status not recorded). Some clones in this sample may be carry-over from other donors' samples. Material for sequencing was PBMCs. The DNA sequence follows: TGCGCCAGCAGCTTGTTGGGACGCCAGGCCGGGGAGCTGTTTTTT. Its product reads: CASSLLGRQAGELFF.